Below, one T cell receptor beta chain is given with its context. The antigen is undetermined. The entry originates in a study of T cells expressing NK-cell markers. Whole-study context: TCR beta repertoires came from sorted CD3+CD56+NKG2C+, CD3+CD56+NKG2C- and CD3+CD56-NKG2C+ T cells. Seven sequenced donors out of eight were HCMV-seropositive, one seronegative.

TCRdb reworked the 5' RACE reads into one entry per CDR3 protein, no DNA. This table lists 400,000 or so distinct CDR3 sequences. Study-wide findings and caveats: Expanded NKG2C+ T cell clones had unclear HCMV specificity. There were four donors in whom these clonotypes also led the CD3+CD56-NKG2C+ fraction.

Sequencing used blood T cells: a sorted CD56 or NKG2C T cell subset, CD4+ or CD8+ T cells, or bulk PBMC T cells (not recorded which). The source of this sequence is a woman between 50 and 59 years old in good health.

CDR3 sequence reads: CASSLTPANEQFF. J is TRBJ2-1 and V is TRBV7-9. The germline V gene encodes CDR1 SEHNR and CDR2 FQNEAQ (reference sequence). CDR3 length: 13 amino acids.